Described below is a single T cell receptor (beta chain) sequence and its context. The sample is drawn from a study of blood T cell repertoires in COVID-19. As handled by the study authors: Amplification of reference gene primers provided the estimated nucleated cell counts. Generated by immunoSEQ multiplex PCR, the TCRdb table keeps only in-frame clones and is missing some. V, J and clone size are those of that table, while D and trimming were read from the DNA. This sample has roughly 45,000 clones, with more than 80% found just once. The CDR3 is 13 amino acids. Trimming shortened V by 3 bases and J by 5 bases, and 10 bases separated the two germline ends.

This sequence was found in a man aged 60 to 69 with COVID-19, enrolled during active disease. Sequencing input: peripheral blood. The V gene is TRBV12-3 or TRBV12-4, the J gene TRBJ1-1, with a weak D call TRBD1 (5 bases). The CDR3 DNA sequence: TGTGCCAGCAGTTTCTCAGGGAAGACTGAAGCTTTCTTT. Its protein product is CASSFSGKTEAFF.